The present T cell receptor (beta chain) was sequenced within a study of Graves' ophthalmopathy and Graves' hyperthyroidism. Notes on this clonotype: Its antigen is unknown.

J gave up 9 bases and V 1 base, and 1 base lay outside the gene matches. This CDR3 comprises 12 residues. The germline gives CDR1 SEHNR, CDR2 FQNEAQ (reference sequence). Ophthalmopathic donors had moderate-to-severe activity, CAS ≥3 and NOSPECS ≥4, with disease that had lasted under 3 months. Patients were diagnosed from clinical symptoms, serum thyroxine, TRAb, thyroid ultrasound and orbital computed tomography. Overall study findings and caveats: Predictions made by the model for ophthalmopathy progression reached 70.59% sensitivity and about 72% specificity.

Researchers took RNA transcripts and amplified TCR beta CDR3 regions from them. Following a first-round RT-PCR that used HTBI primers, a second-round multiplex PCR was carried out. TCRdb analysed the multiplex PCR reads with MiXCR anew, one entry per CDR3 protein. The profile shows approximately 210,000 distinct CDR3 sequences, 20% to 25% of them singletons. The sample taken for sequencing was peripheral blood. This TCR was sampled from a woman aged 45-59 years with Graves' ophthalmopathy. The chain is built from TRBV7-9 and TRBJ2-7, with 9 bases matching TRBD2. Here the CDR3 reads CASSLEAGGQYF. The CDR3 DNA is TGTGCCAGCAGCTTAGAAGCGGGAGGGCAGTACTTC.